These 5 T cell receptor beta chains were sequenced from one sample in a study of PD-1 blockade in mismatch repair-deficient tumors. Data came from immunoSEQ multiplex PCR; TCRdb stores just in-frame clones and leaves some out. The sample contains about 16,000 clones, approximately 81% of which appear only once. The sample in question was PBMCs, obtained before pembrolizumab treatment. Receptor source: an adult with mismatch repair-deficient cancer.

This rearrangement joins TRBV30 to TRBJ2-5; D is undetermined. Trimming cost V 0 bases and J 5 bases, with 19 bases left between them. CDR1 is GTSNPN, CDR2 SVGIG, per germline (reference sequence). This CDR3 has 16 amino acids. The CDR3 nucleotides read TGTGCCTGGAGTGTAACGGCGACCCCTCCGTGGGAGACCCAGTACTTC. Protein product: CAWSVTATPPWETQYF.

This chain links TRBV18 with TRBJ1-3; D is unclear. The germline gives CDR1 KGHSH, CDR2 LQKENI. CDR3 length: 14 residues. Between the trimmed V and J ends, which lost 4 bases and 3 bases, there was a span of 10 bases. CDR3 nucleotides: TGTGCCAGCTCACTGTCAAAAAGTGGAAACACCATATATTTT. Its translation: CASSLSKSGNTIYF.

V is TRBV4-1 and J is TRBJ2-5, with D possibly matching TRBD2 (5 bases). CDR3 length equals 15 residues. The germline V and J ends were trimmed by 0 bases and 1 base, with 9 bases remaining between them. Germline V lookup: CDR1 MGHRA, CDR2 YSYEKL. CDR3 nucleotide sequence: TGCGCCAGCAGCCAAGATGGGAGCCGCCAAGAGACCCAGTACTTC. Translation: CASSQDGSRQETQYF.

The chain uses TRBV6-6 and TRBJ2-7; TRBD1 matches at 9 bases. The CDR3 consists of 14 residues. The germline CDR1 and CDR2 sequences are MNHNY and SVGAGI (reference sequence). V lost 4 bases, J lost 4 bases, and 5 bases stayed unmatched. CDR3 DNA sequence: TGTGCCAGCAGTTCGGGACAGGGTTATTACGAGCAGTACTTC. Its translation is CASSSGQGYYEQYF.

The J gene is TRBJ1-1, the V gene TRBV11-1; 8 bases map to TRBD1. The CDR3 extends over 16 amino acids. Germline V gene lookup returns CDR1 SGHAT and CDR2 FQDESV (reference sequence). V was pared by 4 bases and J by 5 bases, with 12 bases of the junction left unmatched. The CDR3 loop is CASSSKSQGANTEAFF. CDR3 nucleotide sequence: TGTGCCAGCAGCTCGAAAAGCCAGGGGGCTAATACTGAAGCTTTCTTT.